A single T cell receptor (beta chain) is shown here with its context. Its antigen is unidentified. This sample was taken from a study of T cells in localized non-small cell lung cancer. Some clones are missing from TCRdb's copy, which holds only in-frame ones; the method was immunoSEQ multiplex PCR. The sample has about 30,000 clones, 85% to 95% seen once. CDR3 size: 15 residues. V dropped 3 bases and J dropped 0 bases, with 9 bases sitting between them. Germline V CDR1 and CDR2: SGHTA, FQGTGA. The study, taken as a whole, reports: Among blood samples, higher T cell density accompanied longer overall survival.

The receptor was isolated from a woman between 40 and 69 years old with stage I lung adenocarcinoma. The J gene is TRBJ2-1, the V gene TRBV7-3; D is perhaps TRBD2 (5 bases). The source was peripheral blood, collected before any cancer treatment. CDR3 loop: CASSLDSSSYNEQFF. For the CDR3, the DNA is TGTGCCAGCAGCTTGGACTCGAGCTCCTACAATGAGCAGTTCTTC.